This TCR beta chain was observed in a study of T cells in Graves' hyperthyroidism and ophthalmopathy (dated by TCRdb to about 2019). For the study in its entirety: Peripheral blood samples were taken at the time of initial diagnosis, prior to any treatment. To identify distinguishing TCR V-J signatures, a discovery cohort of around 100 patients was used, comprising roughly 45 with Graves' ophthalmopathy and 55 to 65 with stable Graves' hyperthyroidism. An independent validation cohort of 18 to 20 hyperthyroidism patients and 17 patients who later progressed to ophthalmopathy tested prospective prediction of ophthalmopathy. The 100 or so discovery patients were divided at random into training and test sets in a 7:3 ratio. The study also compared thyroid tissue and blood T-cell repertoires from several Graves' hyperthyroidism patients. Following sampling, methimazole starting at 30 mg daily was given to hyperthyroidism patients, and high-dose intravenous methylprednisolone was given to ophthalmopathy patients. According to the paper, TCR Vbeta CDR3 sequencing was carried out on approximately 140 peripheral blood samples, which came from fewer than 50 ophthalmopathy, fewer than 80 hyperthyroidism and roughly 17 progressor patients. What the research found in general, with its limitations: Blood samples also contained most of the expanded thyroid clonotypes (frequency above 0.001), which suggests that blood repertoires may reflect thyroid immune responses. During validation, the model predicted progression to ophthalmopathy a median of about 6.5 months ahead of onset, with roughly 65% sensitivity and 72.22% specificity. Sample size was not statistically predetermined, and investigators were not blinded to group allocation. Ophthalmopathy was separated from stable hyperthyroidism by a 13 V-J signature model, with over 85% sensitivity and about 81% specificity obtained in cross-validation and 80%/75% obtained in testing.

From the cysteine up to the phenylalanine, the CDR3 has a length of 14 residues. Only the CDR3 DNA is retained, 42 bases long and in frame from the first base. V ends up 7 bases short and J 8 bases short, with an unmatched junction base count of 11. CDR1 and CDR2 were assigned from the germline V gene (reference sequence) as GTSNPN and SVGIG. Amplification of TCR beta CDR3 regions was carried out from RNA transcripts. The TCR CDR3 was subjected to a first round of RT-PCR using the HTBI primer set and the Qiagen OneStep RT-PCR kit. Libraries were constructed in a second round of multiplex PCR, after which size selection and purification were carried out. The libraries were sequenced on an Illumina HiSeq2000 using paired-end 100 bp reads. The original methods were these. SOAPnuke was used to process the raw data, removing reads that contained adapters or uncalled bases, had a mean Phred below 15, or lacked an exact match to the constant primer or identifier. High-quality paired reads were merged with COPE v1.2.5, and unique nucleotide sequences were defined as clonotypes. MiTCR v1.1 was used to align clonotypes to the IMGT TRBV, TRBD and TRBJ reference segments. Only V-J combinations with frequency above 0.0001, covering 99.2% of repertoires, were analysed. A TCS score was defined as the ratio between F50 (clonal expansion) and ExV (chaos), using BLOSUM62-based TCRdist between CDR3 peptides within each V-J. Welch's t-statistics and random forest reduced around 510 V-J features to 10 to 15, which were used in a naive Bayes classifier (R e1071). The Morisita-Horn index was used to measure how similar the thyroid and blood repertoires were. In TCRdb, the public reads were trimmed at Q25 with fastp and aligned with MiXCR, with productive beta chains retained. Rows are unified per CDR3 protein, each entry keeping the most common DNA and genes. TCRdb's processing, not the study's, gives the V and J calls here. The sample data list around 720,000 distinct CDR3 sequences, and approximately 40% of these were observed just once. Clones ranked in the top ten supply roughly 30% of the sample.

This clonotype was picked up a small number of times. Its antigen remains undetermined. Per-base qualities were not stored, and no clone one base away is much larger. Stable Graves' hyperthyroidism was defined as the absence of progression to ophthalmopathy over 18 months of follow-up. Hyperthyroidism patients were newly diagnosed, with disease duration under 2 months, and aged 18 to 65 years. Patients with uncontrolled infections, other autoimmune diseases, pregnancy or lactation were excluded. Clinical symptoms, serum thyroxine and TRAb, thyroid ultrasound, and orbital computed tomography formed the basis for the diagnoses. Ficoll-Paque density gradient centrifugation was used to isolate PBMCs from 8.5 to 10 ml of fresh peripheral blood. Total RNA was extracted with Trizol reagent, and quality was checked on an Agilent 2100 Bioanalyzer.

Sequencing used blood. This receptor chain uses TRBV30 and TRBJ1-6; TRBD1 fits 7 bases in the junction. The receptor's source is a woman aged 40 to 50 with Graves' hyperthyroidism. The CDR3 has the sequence CAYSQGGADSPLHF. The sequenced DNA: TGTGCCTACTCACAAGGGGGCGCGGATTCACCCCTCCACTTT.